These T cell receptor beta chains were read from a single sample in a study of lymphopenia after photon versus proton radiotherapy. Sequencing was performed with immunoSEQ multiplex PCR; in TCRdb, only in-frame clones are kept and a portion is missing. This sample has some 42,000 clones, with about four fifths found just once. The material sequenced was peripheral blood, taken from a patient treated with proton-based radiotherapy. The source of these receptors is a woman aged 70 to 79 with pancreatic cancer. CDR3s include the opening cysteine and the closing phenylalanine or tryptophan. Each record gives: J gene, clone size, V gene, D gene, CDR3 protein, CDR3 DNA. The D gene is left open where the match is weak. Part of the rows lack a size; the others show once, few, many or a class for expanded clones.

TRBJ1-1 NA TRBV18 NA CASSPLTTGAFF TGTGCCAGCTCACCACTGACAACGGGGGCTTTCTTT
TRBJ1-5 NA TRBV29-1 NA CSVSEGFNQPQHF TGCAGCGTTTCAGAAGGATTCAATCAGCCCCAGCATTTT
TRBJ1-1 NA TRBV29-1 NA CSVVFSLLGTEAFF TGCAGCGTTGTCTTCTCCCTACTAGGTACTGAAGCTTTCTTT
TRBJ1-2 NA TRBV9 NA CASSVGQGNYGYTF TGTGCCAGCAGCGTAGGGCAGGGCAACTATGGCTACACCTTC
TRBJ2-1 NA TRBV19 TRBD1 CASRKDRLSNNEQFF TGTGCCAGTAGAAAGGACAGGCTCAGCAACAATGAGCAGTTCTTC
TRBJ1-3 NA TRBV9 TRBD1 CASSVEGALSGNTIYF TGTGCCAGCAGCGTTGAGGGGGCACTCTCTGGAAACACCATATATTTT
TRBJ2-7 NA TRBV7-2 NA CASSPGKREQYF TGTGCCAGCAGCCCCGGGAAGAGGGAGCAGTACTTC
TRBJ2-2 NA TRBV27 TRBD1 CASSLSTGQGWGELFF TGTGCCAGCAGTTTATCGACTGGACAGGGGTGGGGGGAGCTGTTTTTT
TRBJ1-3 NA TRBV7-8 NA CASSLAGTSGNTIYF TGTGCCAGCAGCTTAGCCGGGACCTCTGGAAACACCATATATTTT
TRBJ2-2 NA TRBV5-1 NA CASRESALNTGELFF TGCGCCAGCAGGGAGTCCGCCCTCAACACCGGGGAGCTGTTTTTT
TRBJ1-1 few TRBV18 TRBD1 CASSETGITEAFF TGTGCCAGCTCAGAGACAGGGATCACTGAAGCTTTCTTT
TRBJ2-3 NA TRBV4-3 NA CASSQDGQGLGTDTQYF TGCGCCAGCAGCCAAGATGGGCAGGGTTTGGGCACAGATACGCAGTATTTT
TRBJ2-1 NA TRBV21-1 NA CASSNSIQGRSYPYNEQFF TGTGCCAGCAGCAATTCTATACAGGGGAGGTCATATCCTTACAATGAGCAGTTCTTC
TRBJ2-7 NA TRBV28 TRBD1 CASRTGPTYEQYF TGTGCCAGCAGGACAGGGCCTACCTACGAGCAGTACTTC
TRBJ2-7 NA TRBV6-5 TRBD1 CASSRTGVPPYEQYF TGTGCCAGCAGCAGGACAGGGGTGCCCCCCTACGAGCAGTACTTC
TRBJ2-6 NA TRBV11-1 NA CASSLRGAGANVLTF TGTGCCAGCAGCTTAAGGGGGGCTGGGGCCAACGTCCTGACTTTC
TRBJ1-6 NA TRBV5-1 NA CASRKDSSSYNSPLHF TGCGCCAGCAGGAAGGACAGTAGCTCCTATAATTCACCCCTCCACTTT
TRBJ2-7 medium-sized TRBV4-1 TRBD2 CASSQVGTSGSPYEQYF TGCGCCAGCAGCCAAGTGGGGACTAGCGGGAGTCCCTACGAGCAGTACTTC
TRBJ1-5 NA TRBV6-5 TRBD1 CASSYSGTANQPQHF TGTGCCAGCAGTTACTCCGGGACAGCGAATCAGCCCCAGCATTTT
TRBJ2-4 NA TRBV5-1 NA CASSFGFTAKNIQYF TGCGCCAGCAGCTTCGGGTTTACAGCCAAAAACATTCAGTACTTC
TRBJ2-7 NA TRBV6-1 TRBD1 CASNSGGVYEQYF TGTGCCAGCAACTCAGGGGGAGTCTACGAGCAGTACTTC
TRBJ2-7 NA TRBV9 NA CASSVAGSGEQYF TGTGCCAGCAGCGTAGCTGGGTCGGGGGAGCAGTACTTC
TRBJ1-3 NA TRBV6-6 NA CASTDSSSGNTIYF TGTGCCAGCACCGACAGTTCATCTGGAAACACCATATATTTT
TRBJ1-5 NA TRBV6-5 NA CASRPGPDHRQPQHF TGTGCCAGCAGACCAGGACCGGACCACAGACAGCCCCAGCATTTT
TRBJ1-4 once TRBV7-8 TRBD1 CASRPGQWNEKLFF TGTGCCAGCAGACCGGGACAGTGGAATGAAAAACTGTTTTTT
TRBJ2-3 NA TRBV28 TRBD2 CASSYGGGHTDTQYF TGTGCCAGCAGTTACGGGGGGGGCCACACAGATACGCAGTATTTT
TRBJ1-1 NA TRBV2 NA CASSSRPPMGTEAFF TGTGCCAGCAGTTCCCGACCCCCCATGGGCACTGAAGCTTTCTTT
TRBJ2-2 NA TRBV28 NA CASSLGRKNTGELFF TGTGCCAGCAGTTTAGGGCGGAAGAACACCGGGGAGCTGTTTTTT
TRBJ2-7 NA TRBV11-2 NA CASSSVGGTYEQYF TGTGCCAGCAGCTCGGTTGGGGGGACCTACGAGCAGTACTTC
TRBJ2-3 NA TRBV19 TRBD1 CATHTGGQPTDTQYF TGTGCCACTCACACAGGGGGTCAGCCGACAGATACGCAGTATTTT
TRBJ2-7 NA TRBV5-4 NA CASSLGQSYEQYF TGTGCCAGCAGCTTGGGGCAGAGCTACGAGCAGTACTTC
TRBJ1-4 NA TRBV18 TRBD1 CASSPRQGDEKLFF TGTGCCAGCTCACCACGACAGGGAGACGAAAAACTGTTTTTT
TRBJ1-2 NA TRBV29-1 NA CSVEPGTSNYGYTF TGCAGCGTTGAACCCGGGACATCTAACTATGGCTACACCTTC
TRBJ1-2 NA TRBV28 TRBD1 CASGNRGSVGGIYGYTF TGTGCCAGCGGAAACAGGGGGTCGGTCGGCGGAATCTATGGCTACACCTTC
TRBJ2-5 NA TRBV9 TRBD2 CASSVAGTKWEEYQETQYF TGTGCCAGCAGCGTAGCTGGGACTAAGTGGGAGGAGTACCAAGAGACCCAGTACTTC
TRBJ2-1 NA TRBV2 NA CASNEGGTYNEQFF TGTGCCAGCAACGAGGGCGGCACCTACAATGAGCAGTTCTTC
TRBJ2-2 NA TRBV7-9 NA CASSPQVPGTGELFF TGTGCCAGCAGTCCACAGGTTCCAGGCACCGGGGAGCTGTTTTTT
TRBJ2-5 NA TRBV7-2 TRBD1 CASSPQTGQETQYF TGTGCCAGCAGCCCACAGACAGGGCAAGAGACCCAGTACTTC
TRBJ2-7 few TRBV18 NA CASSPQQGSRYEQYF TGTGCCAGCTCACCCCAACAGGGTTCTCGATACGAGCAGTACTTC
TRBJ1-1 NA TRBV27 NA CASSFDRPFEAFF TGTGCCAGCAGTTTCGACAGACCTTTTGAAGCTTTCTTT
TRBJ1-3 NA TRBV30 NA CAWINRGGNTIYF TGTGCCTGGATAAATAGGGGAGGAAACACCATATATTTT
TRBJ1-1 NA TRBV5-1 NA CASSLEGVMNTEAFF TGCGCCAGCAGCTTGGAGGGCGTGATGAACACTGAAGCTTTCTTT
TRBJ2-1 NA TRBV6-6 NA CASSYLAGGEQFF TGTGCCAGCAGTTACTTAGCTGGAGGAGAGCAGTTCTTC
TRBJ2-5 NA TRBV19 NA CASSIAVLGSQETQYF TGTGCCAGTAGTATAGCCGTACTAGGTTCGCAAGAGACCCAGTACTTC
TRBJ2-2 NA TRBV7-3 NA CASSPRGTGELFF TGTGCCAGCAGCCCTAGGGGCACCGGGGAGCTGTTTTTT
TRBJ2-1 few TRBV28 NA CASSLLGREFF TGTGCCAGCAGTTTACTAGGGAGAGAGTTCTTC
TRBJ2-7 NA TRBV7-9 TRBD1 CASSLALTGGITYEQYF TGTGCCAGCAGCTTAGCTTTGACAGGGGGTATAACCTACGAGCAGTACTTC
TRBJ2-4 NA TRBV4-1 NA CASSQESTGAKNIQYF TGCGCCAGCAGCCAGGAGTCCACAGGGGCCAAAAACATTCAGTACTTC
TRBJ1-2 NA TRBV25-1 NA CASSEYGGGLDGYTF TGTGCCAGCAGTGAATATGGGGGAGGGTTGGACGGCTACACCTTC
TRBJ2-3 once TRBV7-2 NA CASSSRKIDTQYF TGTGCCAGCAGCTCCCGGAAAATTGATACGCAGTATTTT
TRBJ1-3 once TRBV7-2 NA CASSSDSSRSGNTIYF TGTGCCAGCAGCTCGGACAGTTCGCGCTCTGGAAACACCATATATTTT